The present T cell receptor (beta chain) was sequenced within a study of shared clonotypes between healthy human individuals (dated by TCRdb to 2020 to 2021). Some background on the complete study: Two women and a few men aged 18 to 49 years were included in the cohort. For each donor, CD4 naive and CD4 memory were each given three plates, CD8 naive was given two plates, and CD8 memory was given one plate. The study deeply sequenced blood TCR repertoires of five healthy adults to estimate repertoire size and the extent of clonotype sharing between individuals. Different laboratories and diverse techniques were used to prepare libraries and sequence TCR repertoires, to increase sequencing depth and limit assay-specific biases. Leukapheresis yielded between about 0.85 and 9.5 billion PBMCs per donor.

Using the deep immunoSEQ assay, TCR CDR3 regions were amplified from genomic DNA by multiplex PCR. Extracted genomic DNA from each cell subset was spread evenly across all wells of several immunoSEQ 96-well plates, with each plate serving as a replicate. For sorted subsets, each replicate PCR was loaded with around 220 ng genomic DNA, equivalent to 25,000 to 30,000 T cell genomes. Purified libraries were quantified with a Qubit 3.0 fluorometer, sized on a Bioanalyzer 2100, and re-quantified with the KAPA Library Quantification kit. A separate single-read 150-cycle Illumina NextSeq 550 flow cell was used to sequence each immunoSEQ 96-well plate. From the authors' description of their analysis: Because the immunoSEQ output held only junctional sequences and lacked quality scores, the filtering could not match the filtering applied to full-length reads. To assign V/J genes and CDR3, sequences were annotated using PyIR, a Python wrapper for IgBLAST v1.9, with IMGT germline references. Reads were removed for weak V/J assignments (E-value above 1e-6), missing CDR3, stop codons, out-of-frame junctions, or ambiguous translated residues. A V3J clonotype was defined by an identical inferred V gene, J gene, and CDR3 amino acid sequence. The percentage overlap between two repertoires was calculated by dividing the number of shared unique clonotypes by the size of the smaller repertoire. Richness of each repertoire was evaluated using RTK rarefaction, the Chao1 estimator, and Recon v2.1 estimates of unobserved clonotypes. Generation probabilities for all TCRbeta clonotypes obtained by the gDNA method from a few donors were computed using OLGA. The source is immuneACCESS, and TCRdb retained only in-frame sequences with V and J called. Part of the clones is not carried over; for the studies checked, unresolved V genes explain less than half of this, and the remainder is unexplained. V, J and clone size are those of that table, while D and trimming were read from the DNA. The sample has approximately 1.4 million clones on record, 98% of them singletons. The leading ten clones occupy roughly 0.4% of the sample.

From the cysteine through the phenylalanine, the CDR3 covers 12 amino acids. The sequence is cut down to CDR3 DNA, 36 bases in frame from base 1. CDR1 LNHDA and CDR2 SQIVND are derived from the germline V gene (reference sequence). Cut back by 5 bases and 0 bases, the V and J ends lie 2 bases apart. A remark on this clone: This receptor's antigen is unknown. Per-nucleotide qualities are absent, and no much larger clonotype sits a single base away. Distinct nucleotide sequences in the sample also encode this CDR3.

Donors were healthy HIV-negative adults with no recently reported acute infections or vaccinations. All donors were Caucasian adults living in Nashville, Tennessee, USA. CD4+ T cells were enriched by magnetic negative selection, after which naive cells were positively selected on CD45RA and the negative fraction was taken as the memory subset. After blood collection by leukapheresis, PBMCs were isolated using Ficoll-Histopaque density gradient centrifugation and then cryopreserved in the vapor phase of liquid nitrogen. Analytical flow cytometry was used to check the purity and quantity of each magnetically sorted T cell population. Genomic DNA was isolated from every sorted fraction and measured by UV absorbance on a Nanodrop 2000c. Study-wide conclusions, independent of this receptor: Clonotypes shared by all four sorted-subset donors showed higher generation probabilities than non-shared clonotypes. Incomplete sequencing was indicated by rarefaction of sorted-subset datasets, despite the large sequencing depth. Pairwise subsampling indicated that sequencing depth was expected to affect the degree of clonotype sharing among donors. Estimated clonotype richness was generally larger for naive than for memory subsets. Sampling was restricted to blood, and TCR repertoires in tissue are likely to differ from TCR repertoires in blood. The genetic and exposure-history diversity represented was limited by the small number of donors. Roughly 5% of naive CD4, approximately 3.7% of naive CD8, roughly 2.5% of memory CD4, and roughly 0.4% of memory CD8 clonotypes were shared across several donors.

The clonotype originates from a man in his thirties or forties in good health. Sequenced material: naive CD4+ T cells sorted from blood. The cell subset or site label here, explained by the study, means: CD45RA+ positively selected. This receptor chain uses TRBV19 and TRBJ1-3, with an unclear D gene assignment. Here is the DNA: TGTGCCAGTAGTTTCTCTGGAAACACCATATATTTT. This encodes CASSFSGNTIYF.